The present T cell receptor (beta chain) was sequenced within a study of PD-1 blockade in classical Hodgkin lymphoma. Findings and limits, study-wide: Lower baseline TCR diversity marked trial partial responders and progressors. CD4+ TCR diversity climbed significantly by C4D1, unlike CD8+ TCR diversity.

As regards this clone: What it binds is not known.

Time point meaning: cycle 4 day 1 (C4D1), after less than 7 weeks of nivolumab. After autologous stem cell transplantation all patients relapsed, and prior brentuximab vedotin exposure differed between cohorts. The study purified CD4+ T cells from thawed PBMCs using magnetic negative selection. V was trimmed by 0 bases and J by 3 bases, leaving 3 bases between them. Germline V gene lookup returns CDR1 ENHRY and CDR2 SYGVKD. The CDR3 is 13 residues long. Data came from immunoSEQ multiplex PCR; TCRdb stores just in-frame clones and leaves some out. The repertoire holds 25,000 to 30,000 clones, with approximately 79% as singletons.

The V call is TRBV10-3, the J call TRBJ1-5, with D unclear. The receptor was derived from a human donor with classical Hodgkin lymphoma. Material: CD4+ T cells from blood, obtained before the fourth cycle of nivolumab. CDR3 sequence reads: CAISESDNQPQHF. The CDR3 region has the DNA TGTGCCATCAGTGAGTCAGACAATCAGCCCCAGCATTTT.